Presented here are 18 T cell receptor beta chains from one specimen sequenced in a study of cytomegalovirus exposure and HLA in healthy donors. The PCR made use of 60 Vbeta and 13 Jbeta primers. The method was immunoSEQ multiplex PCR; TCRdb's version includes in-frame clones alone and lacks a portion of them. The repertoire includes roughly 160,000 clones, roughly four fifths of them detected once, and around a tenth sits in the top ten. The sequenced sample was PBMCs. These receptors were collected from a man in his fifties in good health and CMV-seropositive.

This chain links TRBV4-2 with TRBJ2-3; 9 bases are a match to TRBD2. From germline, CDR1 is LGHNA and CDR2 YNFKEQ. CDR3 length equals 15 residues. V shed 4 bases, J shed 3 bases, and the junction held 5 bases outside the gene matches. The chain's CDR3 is CASSLLAGVTDTQYF. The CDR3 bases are TGTGCCAGCAGCCTATTAGCGGGAGTGACAGATACGCAGTATTTT.

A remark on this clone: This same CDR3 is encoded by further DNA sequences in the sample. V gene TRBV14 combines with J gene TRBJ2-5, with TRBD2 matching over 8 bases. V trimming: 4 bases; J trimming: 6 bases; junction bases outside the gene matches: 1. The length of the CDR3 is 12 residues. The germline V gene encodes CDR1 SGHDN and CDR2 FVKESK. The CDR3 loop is CASSRSGKTQYF. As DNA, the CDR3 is TGTGCCAGCAGCCGTAGCGGGAAGACCCAGTACTTC.

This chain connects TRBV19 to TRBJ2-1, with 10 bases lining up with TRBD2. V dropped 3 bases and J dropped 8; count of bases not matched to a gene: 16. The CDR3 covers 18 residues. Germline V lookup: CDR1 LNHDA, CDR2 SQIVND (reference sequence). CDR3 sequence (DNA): TGTGCCAGTAGTATCCGGGGGCCAGGGACTAGCGAGGGCTATGAGCAGTTCTTC. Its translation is CASSIRGPGTSEGYEQFF. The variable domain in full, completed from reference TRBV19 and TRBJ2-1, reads DGGITQSPKYLFRKEGQNVTLSCEQNLNHDAMYWYRQDPGQGLRLIYYSQIVNDFQKGDIAEGYSVSREKKESFPLTVTSAQKNPTAFYLCASSIRGPGTSEGYEQFFGPGTRLTVL.

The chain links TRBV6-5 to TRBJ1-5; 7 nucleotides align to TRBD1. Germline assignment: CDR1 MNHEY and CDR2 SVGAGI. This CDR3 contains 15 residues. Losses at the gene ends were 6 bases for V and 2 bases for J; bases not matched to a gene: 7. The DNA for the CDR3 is TGTGCCAGCAGGACAGGGATCGGCGGCAATCAGCCCCAGCATTTT. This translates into CASRTGIGGNQPQHF.

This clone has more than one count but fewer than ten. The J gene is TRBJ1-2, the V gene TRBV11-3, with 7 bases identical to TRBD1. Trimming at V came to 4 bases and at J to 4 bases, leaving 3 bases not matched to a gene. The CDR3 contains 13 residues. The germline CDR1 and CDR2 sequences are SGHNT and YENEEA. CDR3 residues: CASSSGQFYGYTF. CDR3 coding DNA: TGTGCCAGCAGCTCGGGACAGTTCTATGGCTACACCTTC.

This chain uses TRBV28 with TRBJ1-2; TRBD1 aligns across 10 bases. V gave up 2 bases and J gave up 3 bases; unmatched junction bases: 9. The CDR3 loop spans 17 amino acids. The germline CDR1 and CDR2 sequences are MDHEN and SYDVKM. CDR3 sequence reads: CASSLGGTGVGDYGYTF. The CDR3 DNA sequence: TGTGCCAGCAGTTTAGGGGGGACAGGGGTTGGAGACTATGGCTACACCTTC.

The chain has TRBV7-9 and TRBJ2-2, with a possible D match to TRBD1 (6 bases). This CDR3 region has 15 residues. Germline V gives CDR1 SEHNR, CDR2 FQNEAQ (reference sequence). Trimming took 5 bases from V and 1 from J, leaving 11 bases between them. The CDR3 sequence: CASSVDRKNTGELFF. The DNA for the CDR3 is TGTGCCAGCAGCGTAGACAGGAAGAACACCGGGGAGCTGTTTTTT.

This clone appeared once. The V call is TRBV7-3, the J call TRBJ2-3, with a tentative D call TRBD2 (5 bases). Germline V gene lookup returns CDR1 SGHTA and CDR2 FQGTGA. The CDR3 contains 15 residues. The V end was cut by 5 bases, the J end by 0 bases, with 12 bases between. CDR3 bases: TGTGCCAGCAGCAAGGAGAGGGTTAGCACAGATACGCAGTATTTT. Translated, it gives CASSKERVSTDTQYF.

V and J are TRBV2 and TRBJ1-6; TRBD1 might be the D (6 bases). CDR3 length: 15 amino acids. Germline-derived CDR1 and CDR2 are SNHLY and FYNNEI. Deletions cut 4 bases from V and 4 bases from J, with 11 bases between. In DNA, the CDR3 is TGTGCCAGCAGTGTAATCAGGGGTTATAATTCACCCCTCCACTTT. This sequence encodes CASSVIRGYNSPLHF.

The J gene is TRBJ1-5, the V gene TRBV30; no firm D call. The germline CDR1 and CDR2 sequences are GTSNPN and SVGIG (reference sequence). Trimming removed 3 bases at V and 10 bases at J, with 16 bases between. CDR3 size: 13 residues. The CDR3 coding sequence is TGTGCCTGGAGCGGTTCTGCGGGGTCTCCCCAGCATTTT. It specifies CAWSGSAGSPQHF.

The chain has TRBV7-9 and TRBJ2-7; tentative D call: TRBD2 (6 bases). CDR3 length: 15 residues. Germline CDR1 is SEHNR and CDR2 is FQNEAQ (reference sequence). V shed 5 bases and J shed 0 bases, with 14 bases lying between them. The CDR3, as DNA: TGTGCCAGCAGCACCGGGACTGGTACCTCCTACGAGCAGTACTTC. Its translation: CASSTGTGTSYEQYF.

The CDR3 reads CASSPTLTEAFF. The CDR3 DNA reads as TGTGCCAGCAGCCCAACCCTAACTGAAGCTTTCTTT. The rearrangement uses TRBV5-8 and TRBJ1-1; no clear D gene. Germline CDR1 SGHTS, CDR2 YDEGEE. V was clipped by 4 bases and J by 5 bases, with 9 bases between them. The CDR3 consists of 12 residues.

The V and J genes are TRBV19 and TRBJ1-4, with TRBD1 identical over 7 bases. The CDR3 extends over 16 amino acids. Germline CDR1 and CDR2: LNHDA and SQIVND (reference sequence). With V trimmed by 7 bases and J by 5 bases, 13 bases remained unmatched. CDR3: CASKDRSRAWNEKLFF. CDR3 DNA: TGTGCCAGTAAGGACAGGTCGAGAGCCTGGAATGAAAAACTGTTTTTT.

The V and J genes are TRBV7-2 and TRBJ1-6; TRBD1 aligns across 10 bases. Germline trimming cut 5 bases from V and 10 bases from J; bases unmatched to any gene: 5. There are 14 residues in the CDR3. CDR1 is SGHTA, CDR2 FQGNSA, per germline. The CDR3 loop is CASSETGGGSPLHF. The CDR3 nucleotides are TGTGCCAGCAGCGAGACAGGGGGCGGATCACCCCTCCACTTT.

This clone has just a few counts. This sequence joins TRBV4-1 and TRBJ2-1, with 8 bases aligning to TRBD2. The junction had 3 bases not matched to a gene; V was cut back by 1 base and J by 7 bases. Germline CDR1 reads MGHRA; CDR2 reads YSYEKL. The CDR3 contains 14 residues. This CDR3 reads CASSQAPSGNEQFF. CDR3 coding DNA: TGCGCCAGCAGCCAAGCACCTAGCGGGAATGAGCAGTTCTTC.

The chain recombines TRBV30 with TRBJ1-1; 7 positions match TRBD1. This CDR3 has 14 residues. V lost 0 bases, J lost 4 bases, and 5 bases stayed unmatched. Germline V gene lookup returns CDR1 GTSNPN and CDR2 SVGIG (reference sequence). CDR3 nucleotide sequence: TGTGCCTGGAGTGTTGGACAGGCGGGCACTGAAGCTTTCTTT. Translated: CAWSVGQAGTEAFF.

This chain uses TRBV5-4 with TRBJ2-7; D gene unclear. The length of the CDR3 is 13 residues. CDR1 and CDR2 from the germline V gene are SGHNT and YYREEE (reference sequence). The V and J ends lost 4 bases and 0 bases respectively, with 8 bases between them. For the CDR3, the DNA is TGTGCCAGCAGCCCCTCCCTCTCCTACGAGCAGTACTTC. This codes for CASSPSLSYEQYF.

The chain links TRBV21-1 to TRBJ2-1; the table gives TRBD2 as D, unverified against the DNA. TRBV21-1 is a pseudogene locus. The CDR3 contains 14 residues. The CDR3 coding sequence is TGTGCCAGCGCCCCCTGGGGGGGGCGAAATGAGCAGTTCTTC. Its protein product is CASAPWGGRNEQFF.